The next 18 T cell receptor beta chains were all read from a single sample in a study of technical replicates of blood from several donors (dated by TCRdb to about 2017). Receptors were amplified or captured by the immunoSEQ multiplex PCR assay. TCRdb carries this immuneACCESS record with in-frame sequences only. Its versions omit some clonotypes, under half of them owing to an unresolved V gene in the studies checked, with the rest unexplained. The sample has approximately 79,000 clones on record, 85% to 95% of them singletons. Clones ranked in the top ten supply under 0.3% of the sample. Sequenced sample: T cells isolated from PBMCs. These receptors were obtained from a human donor in good health.

This chain links TRBV7-3 with TRBJ2-2; 9 bases fit TRBD1. Germline CDR1 and CDR2: SGHTA and FQGTGA. Germline trimming cut 3 bases from V and 6 bases from J; bases unmatched to any gene: 2. CDR3 length equals 14 residues. Here the CDR3 reads CASSLDRGPGELFF. The CDR3 DNA follows: TGTGCCAGCAGCTTGGACAGGGGCCCCGGGGAGCTGTTTTTT.

This sequence joins TRBV28 and TRBJ1-2, with D tentatively TRBD1 (5 bases). Germline CDR1 MDHEN, CDR2 SYDVKM. CDR3 length: 15 residues. The germline V and J ends were trimmed by 5 bases and 3 bases, with 16 bases remaining between them. The CDR3 is CASSPPLTVHYGYTF. For the CDR3, the DNA is TGTGCCAGCAGTCCCCCCCTGACAGTGCACTATGGCTACACCTTC.

The chain is built from TRBV30 and TRBJ1-5, with D maybe TRBD1 (5 bases). Germline V gene sequence: CDR1 GTSNPN, CDR2 SVGIG (reference sequence). The CDR3 length is 14 residues. Between the trimmed V and J ends, which lost 3 bases and 0 bases, there was a span of 9 bases. The CDR3 DNA reads TGTGCCTGGAGCGCCCAGGGTAGCAATCAGCCCCAGCATTTT. Its translation: CAWSAQGSNQPQHF.

J is TRBJ2-1 and V is TRBV27, with 8 bases identical to TRBD2. From germline, CDR1 is MNHEY and CDR2 SMNVEV (reference sequence). Germline trimming cut 2 bases from V and 3 bases from J; bases unmatched to any gene: 3. CDR3 length: 15 residues. DNA for the CDR3: TGTGCCAGCAGTTTAGCGGGGGGAAACTACAATGAGCAGTTCTTC. Protein sequence: CASSLAGGNYNEQFF.

V usage is TRBV11-2 and J usage is TRBJ2-5; TRBD2 agrees at 9 bases. J gave up 4 bases and V 4 bases, and 10 bases lay outside the gene matches. Germline CDR1 SGHAT, CDR2 FQNNGV. The CDR3 contains 16 residues. CDR3 DNA: TGTGCCAGCAGCTCCGTAGCGGGAGTATCCTCAGAGACCCAGTACTTC. Translated: CASSSVAGVSSETQYF.

This clone came up once. This chain joins TRBV29-1 and TRBJ2-2; D remains ambiguous. The CDR3 runs to 11 residues. Per the germline V gene, CDR1 is SQVTM and CDR2 is ANQGSEA. Deletions cut 6 bases from V and 6 bases from J, with 8 bases between. The DNA for the CDR3 is TGCAGCGTAGCCCGGGCCGGGGAGCTGTTTTTT. Its translation: CSVARAGELFF.

This rearrangement joins TRBV27 to TRBJ2-7; maybe TRBD1 (6 bases). V gave up 5 bases and J gave up 3 bases, with 11 bases separating them. Germline assignment: CDR1 MNHEY and CDR2 SMNVEV (reference sequence). The CDR3 covers 13 residues. CDR3 amino acids: CASSPPGHYEQYF. CDR3 bases: TGTGCCAGCAGTCCCCCGGGACACTACGAGCAGTACTTC.

The chain recombines TRBV19 with TRBJ1-2, with a weak D call TRBD1 (5 bases). V gave up 10 bases and J gave up 6 bases, with 18 bases separating them. The CDR3 runs to 13 residues. CDR1 and CDR2 from the germline V gene are LNHDA and SQIVND (reference sequence). The DNA of the CDR3 is TGTGCCACCAGACAGAGCTCTAAAGATGGCTACACCTTC. Protein sequence: CATRQSSKDGYTF. The full variable domain, with the rest looked up from reference TRBV19 and TRBJ1-2, is DGGITQSPKYLFRKEGQNVTLSCEQNLNHDAMYWYRQDPGQGLRLIYYSQIVNDFQKGDIAEGYSVSREKKESFPLTVTSAQKNPTAFYLCATRQSSKDGYTFGSGTRLTVV.

This clone was seen once. The V and J genes are TRBV5-4 and TRBJ1-1; D remains ambiguous. Germline values: CDR1 SGHNT, CDR2 YYREEE (reference sequence). The CDR3 consists of 16 residues. Trimming took 3 bases from V and 0 from J, leaving 15 bases between them. CDR3 nucleotides: TGTGCCAGCAGCTCGGAGGAACGACGGATGAACACTGAAGCTTTCTTT. Translated, it gives CASSSEERRMNTEAFF.

V is TRBV7-2 and J is TRBJ2-1; 10 nucleotides align to TRBD2. Trimming took 4 bases from V and 4 from J; bases not matched to a gene: 10. The CDR3 is made up of 17 amino acids. CDR1 and CDR2 from the germline V gene are SGHTA and FQGNSA. Here the CDR3 reads CASSYLSGGPPYNEQFF. CDR3 nucleotide sequence: TGTGCCAGCAGCTATCTTAGCGGGGGGCCCCCTTACAATGAGCAGTTCTTC.

The V call is TRBV19, the J call TRBJ1-2; TRBD1 aligns across 8 bases. The CDR3 is 14 residues long. With 5 bases clipped from V and 4 bases from J, the junction kept 6 bases outside the gene matches. Germline assignment: CDR1 LNHDA and CDR2 SQIVND (reference sequence). Here the CDR3 DNA reads TGTGCCAGTAGTCAGGGACAGGAAGGCTATGGCTACACCTTC. It encodes CASSQGQEGYGYTF.

The chain links TRBV5-1 to TRBJ2-5; 15 bases line up with TRBD2. The CDR3 runs to 17 residues. With 4 bases clipped from V and 1 base from J, the junction kept 5 bases outside the gene matches. In germline, CDR1 is SGHRS, CDR2 YFSETQ. The DNA of the CDR3 is TGCGCCAGCAGCCCGGGACTAGCGGGGGGCTCCCAAGAGACCCAGTACTTC. It encodes CASSPGLAGGSQETQYF.

The chain joins TRBV11-2 to TRBJ1-2; maybe TRBD1 (6 bases). There are 15 residues in the CDR3. V lost 5 bases, J lost 0 bases, and 13 bases lay in between. Looked up from germline, CDR1 is SGHAT and CDR2 is FQNNGV. The CDR3 spells CASSVRDIANYGYTF. The CDR3 coding sequence is TGTGCCAGCAGCGTTAGGGACATTGCTAACTATGGCTACACCTTC.

This chain joins TRBV5-1 and TRBJ2-4; TRBD1 matches 10 bases. This CDR3 spans 14 amino acids. Germline loops: CDR1 SGHRS, CDR2 YFSETQ. V lost 4 bases, J lost 9 bases, and 7 bases stayed unmatched. CDR3 nucleotide sequence: TGCGCCAGCAGCAGCGGGACAGGGGATGCCATTCAGTACTTC. As protein: CASSSGTGDAIQYF.

The chain has TRBV27 and TRBJ1-2; maybe TRBD1 (6 bases). This CDR3 spans 14 amino acids. V gave up 6 bases and J gave up 5 bases, with 16 bases separating them. CDR1 and CDR2 (germline): MNHEY, SMNVEV (reference sequence). The CDR3, as DNA: TGTGCCAGCAGCCCCCGCAGGGGTCATTATGGCTACACCTTC. Residues: CASSPRRGHYGYTF.

In its sample, this clone was seen once. This rearrangement joins TRBV5-1 to TRBJ1-1, with unresolved D. Per the germline V gene, CDR1 is SGHRS and CDR2 is YFSETQ. Trimming left V 4 bases short and J 0 bases short, with 7 bases between. This CDR3 is built from 13 residues. CDR3 protein: CASSQVVNTEAFF. The CDR3 bases are TGCGCCAGCAGCCAGGTAGTGAACACTGAAGCTTTCTTT.

The chain couples TRBV7-2 to TRBJ2-1; no reliable D call. Germline CDR1 and CDR2: SGHTA and FQGNSA. The CDR3 totals 14 residues. Between the trimmed V and J ends, which lost 7 bases and 1 base, there was a span of 11 bases. CDR3 in DNA: TGTGCCAGCAACAATCCTAGTTCCTACAATGAGCAGTTCTTC. It is translated as CASNNPSSYNEQFF.

The rearrangement joins TRBV29-1 to TRBJ2-1, with D maybe TRBD2 (6 bases). This CDR3 region has 15 residues. Trimming removed 2 bases from V and 9 bases from J, with 20 bases in between. In germline, CDR1 is SQVTM, CDR2 ANQGSEA. CDR3 loop: CSVERAGTGAGEQFF. The CDR3 DNA reads as TGCAGCGTTGAAAGGGCAGGGACGGGAGCGGGTGAGCAGTTCTTC.